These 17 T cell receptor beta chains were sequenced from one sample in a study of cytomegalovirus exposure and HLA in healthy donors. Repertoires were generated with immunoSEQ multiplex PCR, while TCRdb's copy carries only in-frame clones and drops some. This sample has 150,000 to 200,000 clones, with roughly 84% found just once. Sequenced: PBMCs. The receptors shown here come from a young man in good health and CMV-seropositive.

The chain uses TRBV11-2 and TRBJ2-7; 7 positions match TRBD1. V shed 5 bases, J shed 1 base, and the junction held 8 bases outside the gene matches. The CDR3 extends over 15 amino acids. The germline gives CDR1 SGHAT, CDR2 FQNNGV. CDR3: CASSPSPGQSYEQYF. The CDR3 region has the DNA TGTGCCAGCAGCCCGTCCCCGGGACAGTCCTACGAGCAGTACTTC.

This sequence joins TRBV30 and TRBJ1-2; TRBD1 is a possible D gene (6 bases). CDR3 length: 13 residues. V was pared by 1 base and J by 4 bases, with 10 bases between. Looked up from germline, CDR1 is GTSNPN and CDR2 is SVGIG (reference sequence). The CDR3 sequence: CAWSAGVVYGYTF. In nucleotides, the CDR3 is TGTGCCTGGAGTGCAGGGGTAGTCTATGGCTACACCTTC.

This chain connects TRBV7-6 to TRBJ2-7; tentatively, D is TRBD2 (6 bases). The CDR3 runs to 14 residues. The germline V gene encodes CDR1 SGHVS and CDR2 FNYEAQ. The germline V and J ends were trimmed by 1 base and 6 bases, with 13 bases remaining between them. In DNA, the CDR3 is TGTGCCAGCAGCTTAGAAGTGTTGGGAGGCGAGCAGTACTTC. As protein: CASSLEVLGGEQYF.

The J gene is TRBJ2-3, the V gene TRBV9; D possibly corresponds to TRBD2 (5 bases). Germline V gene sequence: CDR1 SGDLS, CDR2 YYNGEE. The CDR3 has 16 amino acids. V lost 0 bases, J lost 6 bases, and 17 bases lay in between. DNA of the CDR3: TGTGCCAGCAGCGTAGCTCGTGGGCCTCGAGGGGATACGCAGTATTTT. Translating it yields CASSVARGPRGDTQYF. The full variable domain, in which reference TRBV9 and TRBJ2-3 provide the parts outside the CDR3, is DSGVTQTPKHLITATGQRVTLRCSPRSGDLSVYWYQQSLDQGLQFLIQYYNGEERAKGNILERFSAQQFPDLHSELNLSSLELGDSALYFCASSVARGPRGDTQYFGPGTRLTVL.

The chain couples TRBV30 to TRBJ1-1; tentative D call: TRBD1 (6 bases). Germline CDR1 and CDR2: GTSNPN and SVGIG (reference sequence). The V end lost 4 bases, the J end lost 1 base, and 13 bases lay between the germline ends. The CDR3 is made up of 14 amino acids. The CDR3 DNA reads TGTGCCTGGACCGAGGGACAAAGGAACACTGAAGCTTTCTTT. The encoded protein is CAWTEGQRNTEAFF. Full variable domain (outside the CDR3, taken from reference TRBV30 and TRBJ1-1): SQTIHQWPATLVQPVGSPLSLECTVEGTSNPNLYWYRQAAGRGLQLLFYSVGIGQISSEVPQNLSASRPQDRQFILSSKKLLLSDSGFYLCAWTEGQRNTEAFFGQGTRLTVV.

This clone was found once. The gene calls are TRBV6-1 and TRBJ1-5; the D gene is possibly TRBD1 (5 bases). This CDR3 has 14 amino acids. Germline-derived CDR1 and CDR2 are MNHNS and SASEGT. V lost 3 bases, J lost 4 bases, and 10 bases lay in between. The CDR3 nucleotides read TGTGCCAGCAGTGATTCAGGGCGGAATCAGCCCCAGCATTTT. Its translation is CASSDSGRNQPQHF.

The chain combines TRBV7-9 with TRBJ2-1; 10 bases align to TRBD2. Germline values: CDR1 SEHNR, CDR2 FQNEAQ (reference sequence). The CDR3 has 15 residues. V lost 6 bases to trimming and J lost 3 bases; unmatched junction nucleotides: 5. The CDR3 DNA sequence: TGTGCCAGCAGGTCCCTAGCGGGAGACTACAATGAGCAGTTCTTC. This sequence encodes CASRSLAGDYNEQFF.

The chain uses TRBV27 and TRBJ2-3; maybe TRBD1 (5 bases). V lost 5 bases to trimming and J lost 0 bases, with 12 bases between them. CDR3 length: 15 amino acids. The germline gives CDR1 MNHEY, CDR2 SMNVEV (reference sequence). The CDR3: CASSMDMSSTDTQYF. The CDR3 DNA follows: TGTGCCAGCAGTATGGACATGTCTAGCACAGATACGCAGTATTTT.

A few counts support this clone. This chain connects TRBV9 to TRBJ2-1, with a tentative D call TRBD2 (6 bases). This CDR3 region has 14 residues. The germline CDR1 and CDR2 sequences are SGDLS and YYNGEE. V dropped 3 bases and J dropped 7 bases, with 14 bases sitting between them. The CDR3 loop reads CASSAGLKINEQFF. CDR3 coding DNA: TGTGCCAGCAGCGCGGGACTCAAAATTAATGAGCAGTTCTTC.

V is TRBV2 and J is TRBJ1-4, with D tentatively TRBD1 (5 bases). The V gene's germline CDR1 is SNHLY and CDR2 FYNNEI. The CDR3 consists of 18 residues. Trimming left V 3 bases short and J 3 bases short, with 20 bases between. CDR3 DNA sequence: TGTGCCAGCAGTGAGTTCGGATGGGGGGAGTCGGCTAATGAAAAACTGTTTTTT. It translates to CASSEFGWGESANEKLFF.

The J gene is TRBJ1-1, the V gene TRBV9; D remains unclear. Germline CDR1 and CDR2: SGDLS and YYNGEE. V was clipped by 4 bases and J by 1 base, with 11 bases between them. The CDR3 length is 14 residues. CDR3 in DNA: TGTGCCAGCAGCCGACACGAGGGGAACACTGAAGCTTTCTTT. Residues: CASSRHEGNTEAFF.

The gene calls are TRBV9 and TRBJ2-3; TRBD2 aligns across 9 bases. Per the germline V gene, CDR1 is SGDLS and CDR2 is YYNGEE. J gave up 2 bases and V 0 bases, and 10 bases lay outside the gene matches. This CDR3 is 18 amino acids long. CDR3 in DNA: TGTGCCAGCAGCGTAGAGGATGGAGCGGGGGGCCCCACAGATACGCAGTATTTT. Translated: CASSVEDGAGGPTDTQYF.

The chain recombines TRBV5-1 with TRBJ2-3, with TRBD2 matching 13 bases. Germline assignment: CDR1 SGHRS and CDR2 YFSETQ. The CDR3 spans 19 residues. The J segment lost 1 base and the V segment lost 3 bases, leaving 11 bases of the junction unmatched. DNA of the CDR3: TGCGCCAGCAGCTCCGGACTAGCGGGGGCTAAATCGGGCACAGATACGCAGTATTTT. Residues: CASSSGLAGAKSGTDTQYF.

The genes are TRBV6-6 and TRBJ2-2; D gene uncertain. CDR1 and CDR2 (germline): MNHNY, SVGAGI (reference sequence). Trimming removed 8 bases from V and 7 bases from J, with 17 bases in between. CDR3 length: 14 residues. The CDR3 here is CASSDELYGGELFF. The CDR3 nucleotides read TGTGCCAGCTCCGATGAGCTATATGGCGGGGAGCTGTTTTTT.

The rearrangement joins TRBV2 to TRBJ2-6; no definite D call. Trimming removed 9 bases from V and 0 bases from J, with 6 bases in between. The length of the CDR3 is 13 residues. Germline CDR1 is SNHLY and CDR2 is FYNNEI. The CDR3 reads CASHSSGANVLTF. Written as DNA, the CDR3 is TGTGCCAGTCATTCCTCTGGGGCCAACGTCCTGACTTTC.

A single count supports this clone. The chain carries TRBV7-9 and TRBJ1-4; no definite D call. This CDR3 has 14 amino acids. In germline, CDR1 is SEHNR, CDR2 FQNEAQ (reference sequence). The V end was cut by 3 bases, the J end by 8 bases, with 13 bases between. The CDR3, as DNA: TGTGCCAGCAGCTTGATGCAGCGCGCGGAAAAACTGTTTTTT. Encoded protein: CASSLMQRAEKLFF.

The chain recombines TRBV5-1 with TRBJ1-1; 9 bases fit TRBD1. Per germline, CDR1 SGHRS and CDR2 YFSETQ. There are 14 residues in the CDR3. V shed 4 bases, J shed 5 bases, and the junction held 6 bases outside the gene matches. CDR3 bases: TGCGCCAGCAGCCGGGACAGGGTGGGGACTGAAGCTTTCTTT. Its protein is CASSRDRVGTEAFF.